The present T cell receptor (beta chain) was sequenced within a study of blood T cells in healthy people across ages. The study, taken as a whole, reports: Per million T cells, TCR beta diversity dropped about linearly as age rose.

PCR was performed a second time for about 7 to 12 cycles using a sample-barcoded 5' primer and a J-beta primer mix. Through a template-switch adaptor with 12 random nucleotides, each cDNA molecule received a tag. TCRdb reprocessed the 5' RACE reads via MiXCR and lists one record per CDR3 protein. The profile shows about 800,000 distinct CDR3 sequences, 55% to 75% of them singletons. CDR3 length: 18 residues. Trimming stripped 2 bases from V and 4 bases from J, with 22 bases between. CDR1 and CDR2 from the germline V gene are MNHEY and SVGEGT. This clonotype was observed a handful of times. What it recognizes is unknown. Russia was home to the donors, healthy Caucasian individuals aged about 6 to 90. Each donor had around 9.2 milliliters of peripheral blood drawn.

This TCR was recovered from a man younger than 40 in good health. The chain couples TRBV6-2 or TRBV6-3 to TRBJ2-3; D tentatively reads TRBD1 or TRBD2 (5 bases each). The sequencing sample was made of blood. The CDR3 here is CASSYSYKTPRGADTQYF. The DNA of the CDR3 is TGTGCCAGCAGTTACAGTTACAAAACGCCCCGGGGCGCAGATACGCAGTATTTT.